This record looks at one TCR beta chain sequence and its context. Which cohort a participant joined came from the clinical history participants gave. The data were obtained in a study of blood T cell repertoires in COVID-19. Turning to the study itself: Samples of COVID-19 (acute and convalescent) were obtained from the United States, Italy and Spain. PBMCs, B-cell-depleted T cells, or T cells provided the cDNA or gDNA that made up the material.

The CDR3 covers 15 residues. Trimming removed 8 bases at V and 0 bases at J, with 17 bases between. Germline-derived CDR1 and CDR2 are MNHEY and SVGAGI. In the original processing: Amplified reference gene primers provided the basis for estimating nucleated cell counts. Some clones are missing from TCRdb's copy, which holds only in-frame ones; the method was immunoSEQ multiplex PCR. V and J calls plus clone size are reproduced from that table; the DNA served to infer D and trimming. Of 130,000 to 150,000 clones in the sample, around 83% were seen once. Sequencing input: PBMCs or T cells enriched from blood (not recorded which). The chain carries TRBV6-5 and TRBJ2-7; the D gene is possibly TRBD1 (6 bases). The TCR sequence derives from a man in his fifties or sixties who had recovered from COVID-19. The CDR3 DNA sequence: TGTGCCAGCCCCGGGTACAGGGAAAACTCCTACGAGCAGTACTTC. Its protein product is CASPGYRENSYEQYF.